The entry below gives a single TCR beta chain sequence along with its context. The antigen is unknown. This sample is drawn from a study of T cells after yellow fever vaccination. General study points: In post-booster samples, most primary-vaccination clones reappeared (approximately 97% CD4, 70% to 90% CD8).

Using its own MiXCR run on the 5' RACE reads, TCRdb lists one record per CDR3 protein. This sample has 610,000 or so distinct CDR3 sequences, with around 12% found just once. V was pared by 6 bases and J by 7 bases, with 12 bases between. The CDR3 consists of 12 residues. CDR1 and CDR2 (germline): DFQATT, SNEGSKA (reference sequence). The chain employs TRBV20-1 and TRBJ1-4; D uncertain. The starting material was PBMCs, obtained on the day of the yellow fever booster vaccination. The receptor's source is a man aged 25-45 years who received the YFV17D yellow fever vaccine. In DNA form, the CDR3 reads TGCAGTGCGAAAAAAATGGCTGAAAAACTGTTTTTT. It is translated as CSAKKMAEKLFF.